These 13 T cell receptor beta chains came from one sample sequenced in a study of control samples from healthy donors and cancer patients (TCRdb year 2020). The library relied on the immunoSEQ multiplex PCR assay. The table comes from immuneACCESS by way of TCRdb, which keeps in-frame sequences with V and J called. Part of the clones is missing from these tables; in studies checked, under half for an unresolved V gene and the rest for unknown reasons. The table for this sample lists about 55,000 clones; 70% to 90% of them were counted only once. The ten largest clones represent roughly 3.8% of the sample. The sample consisted of blood. Source of these receptors: a man aged 50 to 60 in good health.

The V gene is TRBV11-2, the J gene TRBJ1-6; tentatively, D is TRBD1 (5 bases). The V end lost 4 bases, the J end lost 6 bases, and 13 bases lay between the germline ends. The CDR3 covers 15 residues. Germline CDR1 and CDR2: SGHAT and FQNNGV. This CDR3 reads CASSSQGVGNSPLHF. For the CDR3, the DNA is TGTGCCAGCAGCTCCCAGGGTGTCGGTAATTCACCCCTCCACTTT.

The chain carries TRBV3-1 (or the pseudogene TRBV3-2) and TRBJ2-3; no reliable D call. This CDR3 has 16 residues. V lost 0 bases, J lost 2 bases, and 12 bases lay in between. CDR1 LGHDT and CDR2 YNNKEL come from the germline V gene (reference sequence). The chain's CDR3 is CASSQDWTRPTDTQYF. For the CDR3, the DNA is TGTGCCAGCAGCCAAGATTGGACCCGCCCCACAGATACGCAGTATTTT.

The V and J genes are TRBV10-2 and TRBJ2-2; 8 bases map to TRBD2. The V segment lost 5 bases and the J segment 12 bases; nucleotides outside the gene matches: 26. Germline V gene lookup returns CDR1 WSHSY and CDR2 SAAADI. This CDR3 contains 19 residues. CDR3 DNA: TGCGCCAGCAGTTCGCTACCCGCACATTTTAGCGGGAAGCAATTGAAGCTGTTTTTT. It translates to CASSSLPAHFSGKQLKLFF.

The chain has TRBV4-3 and TRBJ1-1; D is undetermined. Trimming cost V 1 base and J 1 base, with 10 bases left between them. Germline values: CDR1 LGHNA, CDR2 YSLEER. This CDR3 spans 15 amino acids. The CDR3 sequence is CASSQVYGENTEAFF. The CDR3 bases are TGCGCCAGCAGCCAAGTGTACGGTGAGAACACTGAAGCTTTCTTT.

This clone was detected only once. The rearrangement uses TRBV4-2 and TRBJ2-5, with D possibly being TRBD1 (5 bases). V lost 0 bases to trimming and J lost 7 bases, with 15 bases between them. Germline loops: CDR1 LGHNA, CDR2 YNFKEQ. The CDR3 sequence is 15 residues long. This chain's CDR3 is CASSQEMDPRGTQYF. In DNA form, the CDR3 reads TGTGCCAGCAGCCAAGAGATGGACCCAAGGGGGACCCAGTACTTC.

The chain combines TRBV14 with TRBJ2-1; 8 bases match TRBD1. Germline CDR1 reads SGHDN; CDR2 reads FVKESK. Trimming removed 6 bases from V and 7 bases from J; junction bases left unmatched: 8. This CDR3 comprises 14 residues. The CDR3 sequence is CASSLQDRENEQFF. In DNA, the CDR3 is TGTGCCAGCAGTCTACAGGACAGGGAAAATGAGCAGTTCTTC. Full variable domain (outside the CDR3, taken from reference TRBV14 and TRBJ2-1): EAGVTQFPSHSVIEKGQTVTLRCDPISGHDNLYWYRRVMGKEIKFLLHFVKESKQDESGMPNNRFLAERTGGTYSTLKVQPAELEDSGVYFCASSLQDRENEQFFGPGTRLTVL.

V is TRBV11-2 and J is TRBJ2-7, with D possibly TRBD1 on 6 matching bases. The CDR3 is made up of 14 amino acids. V lost 5 bases and J 2 bases, leaving 13 bases between the germline ends. Germline V gene lookup returns CDR1 SGHAT and CDR2 FQNNGV. CDR3 in amino acids: CASSRTDGTYEQYF. The CDR3 DNA reads as TGTGCCAGCAGCCGGACAGACGGGACCTACGAGCAGTACTTC.

This clone was detected only once. The chain uses TRBV11-3 and TRBJ2-5; D gene ambiguous. CDR1 and CDR2 (germline): SGHNT, YENEEA. The ends were cut back, 1 base at V and 4 bases at J, with 10 bases in the middle. The CDR3 covers 14 residues. This chain's CDR3 is CASSLGGMGETQYF. CDR3 in DNA: TGTGCCAGCAGCTTAGGGGGTATGGGAGAGACCCAGTACTTC.

V is TRBV6-4 and J is TRBJ2-7; the match to TRBD2 covers 14 bases. The CDR3 has 14 amino acids. CDR1 MRHNA and CDR2 SNTAGT come from the germline V gene. Trimming removed 2 bases from V and 6 bases from J; junction bases left unmatched: 0. CDR3 region: CASSDGTSGSEQYF. The CDR3 DNA sequence: TGTGCCAGCAGTGACGGGACTAGCGGGAGCGAGCAGTACTTC.

The chain recombines TRBV2 with TRBJ1-5; no firm D call. The ends were cut back, 2 bases at V and 3 bases at J, with 11 bases in the middle. The germline V gene encodes CDR1 SNHLY and CDR2 FYNNEI. The length of the CDR3 is 15 residues. The CDR3 coding sequence is TGTGCCAGCAGTGAAACGATCCCAGCCAATCAGCCCCAGCATTTT. It yields the protein CASSETIPANQPQHF.

The chain combines TRBV6-5 with TRBJ1-4; D unclear. Per the germline V gene, CDR1 is MNHEY and CDR2 is SVGAGI. V was cut by 5 bases and J by 5 bases, with 9 bases left in between. CDR3 size: 13 residues. The CDR3 bases are TGTGCCAGCAGTCGGACGGGGAATGAAAAACTGTTTTTT. It encodes CASSRTGNEKLFF.

This chain links TRBV29-1 with TRBJ2-7; D is perhaps TRBD1 or TRBD2 (5 bases each). This CDR3 spans 14 amino acids. Trimming removed 2 bases at V and 3 bases at J, with 14 bases between. CDR1 and CDR2 (germline): SQVTM, ANQGSEA. The CDR3 nucleotides read TGCAGCGTTGAACTGGGCAGGGAGAGCTACGAGCAGTACTTC. It encodes CSVELGRESYEQYF.

The chain carries TRBV7-2 and TRBJ1-5; D is possibly TRBD1 (5 bases). The CDR3 spans 14 residues. CDR1 is SGHTA and CDR2 is FQGNSA in the germline V gene. Trimming pared 0 bases from V and 9 bases from J, leaving 12 bases between. This chain's CDR3 is CASSLAEGGGPQHF. In DNA, the CDR3 is TGTGCCAGCAGCTTAGCGGAGGGCGGGGGGCCCCAGCATTTT.